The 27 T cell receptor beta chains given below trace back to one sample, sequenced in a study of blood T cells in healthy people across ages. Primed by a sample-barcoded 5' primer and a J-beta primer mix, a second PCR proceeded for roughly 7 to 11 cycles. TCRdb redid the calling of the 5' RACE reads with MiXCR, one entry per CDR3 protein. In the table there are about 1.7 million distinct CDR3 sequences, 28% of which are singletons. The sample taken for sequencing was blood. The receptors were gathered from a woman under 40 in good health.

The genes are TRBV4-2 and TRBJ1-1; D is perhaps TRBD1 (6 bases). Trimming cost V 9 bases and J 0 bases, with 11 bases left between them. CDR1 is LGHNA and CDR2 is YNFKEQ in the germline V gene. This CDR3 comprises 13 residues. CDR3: CASMGQMNTEAFF. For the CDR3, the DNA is TGTGCCAGTATGGGACAAATGAACACTGAAGCTTTCTTT.

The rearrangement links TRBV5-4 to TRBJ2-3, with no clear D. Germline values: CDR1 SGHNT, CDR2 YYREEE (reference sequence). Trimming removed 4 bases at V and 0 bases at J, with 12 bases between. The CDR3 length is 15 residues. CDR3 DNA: TGTGCCAGCAGCGGACCCAAGGCCAGCACAGATACGCAGTATTTT. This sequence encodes CASSGPKASTDTQYF. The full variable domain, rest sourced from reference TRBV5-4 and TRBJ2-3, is ETGVTQSPTHLIKTRGQQVTLRCSSQSGHNTVSWYQQALGQGPQFIFQYYREEENGRGNFPPRFSGLQFPNYSSELNVNALELDDSALYLCASSGPKASTDTQYFGPGTRLTVL.

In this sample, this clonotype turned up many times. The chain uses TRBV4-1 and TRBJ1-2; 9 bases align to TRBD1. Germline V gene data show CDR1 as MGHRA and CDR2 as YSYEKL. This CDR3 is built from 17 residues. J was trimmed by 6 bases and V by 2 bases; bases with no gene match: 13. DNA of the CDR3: TGCGCCAGCAGCCAACCCTCAATCCCCGGGACAGGGAATGGCTACACCTTC. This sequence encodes CASSQPSIPGTGNGYTF.

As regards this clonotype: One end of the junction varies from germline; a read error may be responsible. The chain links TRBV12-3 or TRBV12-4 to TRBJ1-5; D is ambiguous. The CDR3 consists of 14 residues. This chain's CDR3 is CASTAIGLNQPQHF. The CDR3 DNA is TGTGCTAGCACCGCTATTGGCCTCAATCAGCCCCAGCATTTT.

For the CDR3, the DNA is TGCAGCGTTGGGGTGGTTAGGACAGGGGTGTCATTCACCCAGTACTTC. Translation gives CSVGVVRTGVSFTQYF. The chain recombines TRBV29-1 with TRBJ2-7; 9 bases fit TRBD1. Germline CDR1 and CDR2: SQVTM and ANQGSEA. This CDR3 contains 16 residues. V gave up 4 bases and J gave up 10 bases; unmatched junction bases: 20.

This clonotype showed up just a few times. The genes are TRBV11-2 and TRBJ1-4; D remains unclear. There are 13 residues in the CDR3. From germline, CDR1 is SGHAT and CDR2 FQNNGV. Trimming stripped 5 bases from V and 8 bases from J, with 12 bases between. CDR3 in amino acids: CASSPLNLEKLFF. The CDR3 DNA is TGTGCCAGCAGCCCTTTAAACCTGGAAAAACTGTTTTTT.

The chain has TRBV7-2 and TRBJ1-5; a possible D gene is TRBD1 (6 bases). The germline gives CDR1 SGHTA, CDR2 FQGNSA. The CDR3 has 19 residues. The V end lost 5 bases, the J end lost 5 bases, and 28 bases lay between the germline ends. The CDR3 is CASSTIPRLVRGRDQPQHF. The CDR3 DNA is TGTGCCAGCAGCACAATCCCGCGCCTGGTCAGGGGAAGGGATCAGCCCCAGCATTTT.

DNA for the CDR3: TGCAGTGCTAGCCCCCCTAGCGGGGGCCGAACAGATCCCTACGAGCAGTACTTC. Protein sequence: CSASPPSGGRTDPYEQYF. The rearrangement joins TRBV20-1 to TRBJ2-7; 10 bases are a match to TRBD2. Germline V CDR1 and CDR2: DFQATT, SNEGSKA (reference sequence). With 3 bases clipped from V and 2 bases from J, the junction kept 16 bases outside the gene matches. The CDR3 has 18 amino acids.

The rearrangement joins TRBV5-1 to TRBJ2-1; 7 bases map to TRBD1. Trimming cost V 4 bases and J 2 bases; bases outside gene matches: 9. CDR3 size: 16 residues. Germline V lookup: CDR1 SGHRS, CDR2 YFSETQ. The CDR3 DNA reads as TGCGCCAGCAGCAAGGACGGTCAGGGGGCCTACAATGAGCAGTTCTTC. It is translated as CASSKDGQGAYNEQFF.

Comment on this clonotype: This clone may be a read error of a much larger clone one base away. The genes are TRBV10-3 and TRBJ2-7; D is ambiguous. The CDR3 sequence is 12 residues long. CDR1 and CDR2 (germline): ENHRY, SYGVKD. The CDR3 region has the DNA TGTGCCATCAGTGTGGTGACCTACGAGCGGTACTTC. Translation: CAISVVTYERYF.

CDR3 region: CASSQDWLAGGSLDEQFF. Written as DNA, the CDR3 is TGTGCCAGCAGCCAAGATTGGCTAGCGGGGGGTTCCCTGGATGAGCAGTTCTTC. The chain uses TRBV3-1 and TRBJ2-1; TRBD2 matches 11 bases. Germline loops: CDR1 LGHDT, CDR2 YNNKEL (reference sequence). This CDR3 has 18 residues. With 0 bases clipped from V and 8 bases from J, the junction kept 12 bases outside the gene matches.

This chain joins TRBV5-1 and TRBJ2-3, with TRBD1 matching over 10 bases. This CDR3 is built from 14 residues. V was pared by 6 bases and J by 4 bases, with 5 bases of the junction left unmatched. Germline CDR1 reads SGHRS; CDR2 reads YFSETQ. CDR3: CASTQTGGADTQYF. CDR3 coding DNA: TGCGCCAGCACACAGACAGGGGGCGCAGATACGCAGTATTTT.

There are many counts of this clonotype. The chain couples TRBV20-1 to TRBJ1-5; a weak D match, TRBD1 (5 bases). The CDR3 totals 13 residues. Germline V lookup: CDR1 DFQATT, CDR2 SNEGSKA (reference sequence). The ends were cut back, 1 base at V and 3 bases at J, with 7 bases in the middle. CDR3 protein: CSARGQNNQPQHF. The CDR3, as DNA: TGCAGTGCTAGAGGACAGAACAATCAGCCCCAGCATTTT.

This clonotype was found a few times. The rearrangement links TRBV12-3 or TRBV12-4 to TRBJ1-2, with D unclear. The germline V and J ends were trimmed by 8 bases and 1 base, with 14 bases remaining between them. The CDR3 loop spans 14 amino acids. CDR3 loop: CASRPQPLNYGYTF. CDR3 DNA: TGTGCCAGCCGACCACAGCCCCTTAACTATGGCTACACCTTC.

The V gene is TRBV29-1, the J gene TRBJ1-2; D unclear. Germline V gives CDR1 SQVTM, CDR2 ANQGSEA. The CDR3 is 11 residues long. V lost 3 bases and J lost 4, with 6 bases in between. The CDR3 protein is CSVDGIYGYTF. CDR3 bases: TGCAGCGTTGATGGTATCTATGGCTACACCTTC.

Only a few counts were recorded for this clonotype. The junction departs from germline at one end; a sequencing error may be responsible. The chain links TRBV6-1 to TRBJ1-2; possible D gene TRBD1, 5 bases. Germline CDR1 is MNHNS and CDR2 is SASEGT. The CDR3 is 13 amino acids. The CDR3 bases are TGTGCCAGCAGTGAGGGTCGGGACTATGGCCACACCTTC. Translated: CASSEGRDYGHTF.

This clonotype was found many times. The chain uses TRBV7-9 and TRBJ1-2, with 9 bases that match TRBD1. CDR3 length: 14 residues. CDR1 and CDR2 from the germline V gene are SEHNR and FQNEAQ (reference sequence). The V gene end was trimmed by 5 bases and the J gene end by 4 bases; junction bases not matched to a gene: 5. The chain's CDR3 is CASSTGTGLYGYTF. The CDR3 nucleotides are TGTGCCAGCAGCACCGGGACAGGGCTCTATGGCTACACCTTC.

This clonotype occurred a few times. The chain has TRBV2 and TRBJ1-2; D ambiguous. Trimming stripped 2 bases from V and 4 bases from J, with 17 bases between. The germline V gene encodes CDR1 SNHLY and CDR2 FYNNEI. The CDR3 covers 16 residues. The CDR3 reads CASSEKVLIGPYGYTF. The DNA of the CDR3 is TGTGCCAGCAGTGAAAAGGTTCTGATAGGGCCCTATGGCTACACCTTC.

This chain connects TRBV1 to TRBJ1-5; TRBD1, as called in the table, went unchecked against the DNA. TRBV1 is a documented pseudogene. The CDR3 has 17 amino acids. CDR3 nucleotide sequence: TGCACTGAGAGCCGGGACAGGGGGTTAAAGGGCAATCAGCCCCAGCATTTT. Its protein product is CTESRDRGLKGNQPQHF.

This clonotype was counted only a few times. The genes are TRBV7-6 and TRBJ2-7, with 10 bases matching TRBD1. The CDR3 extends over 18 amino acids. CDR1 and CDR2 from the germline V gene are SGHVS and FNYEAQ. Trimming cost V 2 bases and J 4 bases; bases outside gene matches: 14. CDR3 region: CASSLTYRDRGRIYEQYF. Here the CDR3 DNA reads TGTGCCAGCAGCTTAACATACCGCGACAGGGGGCGCATTTACGAGCAGTACTTC.

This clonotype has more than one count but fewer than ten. Here the CDR3 DNA reads TGTGCCAGCAGCCCTCCTCCGGGACAGGGGGTCTACAATGAGCAGTTCTTC. Translating gives CASSPPPGQGVYNEQFF. The chain uses TRBV7-9 and TRBJ2-1; 11 bases are a match to TRBD1. This CDR3 contains 17 residues. V gave up 5 bases and J gave up 3 bases; unmatched junction bases: 9. Germline V gene sequence: CDR1 SEHNR, CDR2 FQNEAQ (reference sequence).

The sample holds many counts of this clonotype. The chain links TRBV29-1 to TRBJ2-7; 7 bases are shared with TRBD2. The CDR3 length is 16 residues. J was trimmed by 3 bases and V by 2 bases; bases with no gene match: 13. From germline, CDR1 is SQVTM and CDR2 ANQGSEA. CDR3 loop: CSVEKAGKPRGYEQYF. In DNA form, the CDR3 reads TGCAGCGTTGAAAAAGCGGGGAAACCCCGCGGCTACGAGCAGTACTTC.

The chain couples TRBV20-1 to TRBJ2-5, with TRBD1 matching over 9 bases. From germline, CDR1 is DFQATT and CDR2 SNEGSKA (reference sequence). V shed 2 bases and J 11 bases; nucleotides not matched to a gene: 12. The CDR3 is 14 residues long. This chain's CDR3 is CSARTAGQGHEQYF. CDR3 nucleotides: TGCAGTGCTAGAACCGCGGGACAGGGACATGAGCAGTACTTC.

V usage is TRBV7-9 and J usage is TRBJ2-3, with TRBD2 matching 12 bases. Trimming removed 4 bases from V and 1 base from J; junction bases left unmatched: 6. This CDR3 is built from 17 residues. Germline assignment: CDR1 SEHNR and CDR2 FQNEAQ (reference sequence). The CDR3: CASSSGLAGSRTDTQYF. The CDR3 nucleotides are TGTGCCAGCAGCTCGGGACTAGCGGGCTCCCGCACAGATACGCAGTATTTT.

CDR3 loop: CASSYGTSGSTDTQFF. The DNA of the CDR3 is TGCGCCAGCAGCTATGGGACTAGCGGGAGCACAGATACGCAGTTCTTC. The genes are TRBV5-1 and TRBJ2-1; 14 bases map to TRBD2. V was clipped by 3 bases and J by 12 bases; unmatched bases: 11. The CDR3 is made up of 16 amino acids. The germline CDR1 and CDR2 sequences are SGHRS and YFSETQ.

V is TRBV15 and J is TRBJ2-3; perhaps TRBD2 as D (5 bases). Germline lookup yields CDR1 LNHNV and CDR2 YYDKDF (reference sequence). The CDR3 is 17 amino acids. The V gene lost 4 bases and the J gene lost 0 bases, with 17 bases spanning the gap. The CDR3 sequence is CATSKAPTTTSTDTQYF. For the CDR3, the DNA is TGTGCCACCAGCAAAGCCCCAACGACTACCAGCACAGATACGCAGTATTTT.

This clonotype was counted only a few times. CDR3 DNA sequence: TGTGCCAGCAGCGTTAGGCATAGCGAATACAATGAGCAGTTCTTC. Translation: CASSVRHSEYNEQFF. The rearrangement joins TRBV9 to TRBJ2-1, with a possible D match to TRBD2 (5 bases). The CDR3 is 15 amino acids. Trimming stripped 2 bases from V and 4 bases from J, with 13 bases between. Germline V gives CDR1 SGDLS, CDR2 YYNGEE.